A single sample is the source of the 9 T cell receptor beta chains below, sequenced in a study of blood T cell repertoires in COVID-19. Assay: immunoSEQ multiplex PCR; the TCRdb copy retains only in-frame clones and omits some. Among some 120,000 clones listed, 69% were seen once. The specimen was peripheral blood. The receptor set was obtained from a woman aged 70-85 years with acute or convalescent COVID-19.

The rearrangement uses TRBV21-1 and TRBJ2-1; TRBD2 is the table's D call, not checked against the DNA. TRBV21-1 is recorded as a pseudogene. CDR3 length: 14 residues. CDR3 coding DNA: TGTGCCAGCAGCGGACTAGCCCCTTACAATGAGCAGTTCTTC. Its translation: CASSGLAPYNEQFF.

This sequence joins TRBV6-2 or TRBV6-3 and TRBJ2-4, with 9 bases aligning to TRBD2. The CDR3 is made up of 15 amino acids. Germline V CDR1 and CDR2: MNHEY, SVGEGT. The J segment lost 6 bases and the V segment lost 7 bases, leaving 10 bases of the junction unmatched. Written as DNA, the CDR3 is TGTGCCAGCACCCCCTTTAGCGGGGGTCGAAACATTCAGTACTTC. It encodes CASTPFSGGRNIQYF.

V and J are TRBV7-3 and TRBJ2-1; TRBD1 agrees at 7 bases. Germline V gene lookup returns CDR1 SGHTA and CDR2 FQGTGA. This CDR3 contains 14 residues. The J segment lost 8 bases and the V segment lost 1 base, leaving 5 bases of the junction unmatched. CDR3 sequence (DNA): TGTGCCAGCAGCTTAATAGGGGGCCGGGATGAGCAGTTCTTC. It encodes CASSLIGGRDEQFF. Complete variable domain (other parts from reference TRBV7-3 and TRBJ2-1): GAGVSQTPSNKVTEKGKYVELRCDPISGHTALYWYRQSLGQGPEFLIYFQGTGAADDSGLPNDRFFAVRPEGSVSTLKIQRTERGDSAVYLCASSLIGGRDEQFFGPGTRLTVL.

The chain links TRBV3-1 (or the pseudogene TRBV3-2) to TRBJ1-1; D uncertain. V lost 0 bases and J lost 0, with 8 bases in between. The length of the CDR3 is 15 residues. In germline, CDR1 is LGHDT, CDR2 YNNKEL (reference sequence). Here the CDR3 DNA reads TGTGCCAGCAGCCAAGATCGAGGGATGAACACTGAAGCTTTCTTT. Its protein product is CASSQDRGMNTEAFF.

This clone was found a few times. The chain employs TRBV6-5 and TRBJ2-2; no reliable D call. Germline V lookup: CDR1 MNHEY, CDR2 SVGAGI. With 0 bases removed from V and 3 bases from J, the gap between germline ends came to 11 bases. This CDR3 comprises 16 residues. CDR3: CASSYSRPKDTGELFF. The DNA of the CDR3 is TGTGCCAGCAGTTACTCGAGGCCCAAGGACACCGGGGAGCTGTTTTTT.

The V call is TRBV10-2, the J call TRBJ1-4; tentatively, D is TRBD1 (6 bases). The V gene's germline CDR1 is WSHSY and CDR2 SAAADI. The V gene lost 6 bases and the J gene lost 2 bases, with 7 bases spanning the gap. This CDR3 is built from 13 residues. The DNA of the CDR3 is TGCGCCAGCAGCGACAGGACTAATGAAAAACTGTTTTTT. As protein: CASSDRTNEKLFF.

This clone was seen ten or more times. The chain joins TRBV5-4 to TRBJ2-7, with 7 bases lining up with TRBD1. The germline gives CDR1 SGHNT, CDR2 YYREEE (reference sequence). The CDR3 covers 13 residues. The V gene end was trimmed by 3 bases and the J gene end by 4 bases; junction bases not matched to a gene: 4. CDR3 residues: CASSSQGVYEQYF. CDR3 nucleotides: TGTGCCAGCAGCTCCCAGGGGGTGTACGAGCAGTACTTC.

This clone was detected only a few times. The chain carries TRBV5-5 and TRBJ2-3; no definite D call. This CDR3 spans 14 amino acids. Germline V lookup: CDR1 SGHKS, CDR2 YYEKEE (reference sequence). The V and J ends lost 0 bases and 0 bases respectively, with 5 bases between them. CDR3 nucleotide sequence: TGTGCCAGCAGCTTGGCCAGTAGCACAGATACGCAGTATTTT. Residues: CASSLASSTDTQYF.

This clone was seen a handful of times. This chain links TRBV18 with TRBJ2-5, with 9 bases aligning to TRBD1. CDR1 KGHSH and CDR2 LQKENI come from the germline V gene. J lost 5 bases, V lost 3 bases, and 1 base had no gene match. This CDR3 contains 13 residues. The CDR3 region has the DNA TGTGCCAGCTCACCCGGACAGGGGGAGACCCAGTACTTC. Translating gives CASSPGQGETQYF. Using reference TRBV18 and TRBJ2-5 for the parts outside the CDR3, the full variable domain is NAGVMQNPRHLVRRRGQEARLRCSPMKGHSHVYWYRQLPEEGLKFMVYLQKENIIDESGMPKERFSAEFPKEGPSILRIQQVVRGDSAAYFCASSPGQGETQYFGPGTRLLVL.